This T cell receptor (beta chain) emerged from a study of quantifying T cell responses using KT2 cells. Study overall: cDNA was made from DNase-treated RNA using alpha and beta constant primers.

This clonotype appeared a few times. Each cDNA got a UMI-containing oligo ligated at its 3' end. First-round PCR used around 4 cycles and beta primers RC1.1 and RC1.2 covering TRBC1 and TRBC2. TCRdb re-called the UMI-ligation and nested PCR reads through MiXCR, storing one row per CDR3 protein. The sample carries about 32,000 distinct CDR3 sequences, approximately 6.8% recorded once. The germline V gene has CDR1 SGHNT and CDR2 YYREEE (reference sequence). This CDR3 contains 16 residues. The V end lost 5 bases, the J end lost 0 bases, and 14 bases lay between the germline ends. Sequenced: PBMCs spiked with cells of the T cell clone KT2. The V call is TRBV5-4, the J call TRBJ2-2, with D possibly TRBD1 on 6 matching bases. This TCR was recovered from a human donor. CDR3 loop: CASRTTGIANTGELFF. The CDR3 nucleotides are TGTGCCAGCAGAACTACAGGGATCGCGAACACCGGGGAGCTGTTTTTT.